This T cell receptor (beta chain) appears in the sequencing data of a study of shared clonotypes between healthy human individuals. The V end lost 1 base, the J end lost 7 bases, and 11 bases lay between the germline ends. There are 14 residues in the CDR3. Per the germline V gene, CDR1 is MNHNS and CDR2 is SASEGT. The assay was immunoSEQ multiplex PCR, and TCRdb's table has in-frame clones only and misses some. This table holds about a million clones, roughly 80% found once. A word on this clone: The antigen is unknown.

General study points: Larger estimated richness was generally recorded for naive subsets relative to memory subsets. Clonotypes that were shared across a handful of donors made up around 5% of naive CD4 clonotypes.

Among the donors, all were Caucasian adults who lived in Nashville, Tennessee. Splitting the CD4+ cells yielded a CD45RA+ naive subset and a CD45RA-negative memory subset. The TCR comes from a man between 18 and 35 years old in good health. Some clones in this sample may be carry-over from other donors' samples. V usage is TRBV6-1 and J usage is TRBJ1-5; maybe TRBD1 (6 bases). Sample: memory CD4+ T cells from PBMCs. Subset described: CD45RA-negative fraction. The chain's CDR3 is CASSEGQVGQPQHF. Here the CDR3 DNA reads TGTGCCAGCAGTGAAGGACAGGTCGGACAGCCCCAGCATTTT.